This paragraph reports one TCR beta chain. Antigen specificity is unknown. These data originate in a study of T cells in Graves' hyperthyroidism and ophthalmopathy. Study findings and constraints: Most clonotypes expanded in the thyroid (above 0.001) were also present in blood.

The V gene end was trimmed by 5 bases and the J gene end by 1 base; junction bases not matched to a gene: 9. The CDR3 has 16 residues. Germline V lookup: CDR1 SEHNR, CDR2 FQNEAQ (reference sequence). Patients were excluded because of uncontrolled infection, other autoimmune disease, pregnancy or lactation. RNA transcripts provided the source from which TCR beta CDR3 regions were amplified. An initial round of RT-PCR targeting the TCR CDR3 relied on the HTBI primer set. From the multiplex PCR reads, TCRdb called clonotypes with MiXCR, one entry per CDR3 protein. The data contain about 660,000 distinct CDR3 sequences, over 40% of them singletons.

The chain links TRBV7-9 to TRBJ1-1; 8 positions agree with TRBD1. Sequences were obtained from peripheral blood or thyroid tissue (not recorded which). The sequence was obtained from an adult man with Graves' disease, either hyperthyroidism or ophthalmopathy (not recorded which). CDR3 amino acids: CASSPPGQVSNTEAFF. DNA of the CDR3: TGTGCCAGCAGCCCTCCGGGACAGGTATCGAACACTGAAGCTTTCTTT.